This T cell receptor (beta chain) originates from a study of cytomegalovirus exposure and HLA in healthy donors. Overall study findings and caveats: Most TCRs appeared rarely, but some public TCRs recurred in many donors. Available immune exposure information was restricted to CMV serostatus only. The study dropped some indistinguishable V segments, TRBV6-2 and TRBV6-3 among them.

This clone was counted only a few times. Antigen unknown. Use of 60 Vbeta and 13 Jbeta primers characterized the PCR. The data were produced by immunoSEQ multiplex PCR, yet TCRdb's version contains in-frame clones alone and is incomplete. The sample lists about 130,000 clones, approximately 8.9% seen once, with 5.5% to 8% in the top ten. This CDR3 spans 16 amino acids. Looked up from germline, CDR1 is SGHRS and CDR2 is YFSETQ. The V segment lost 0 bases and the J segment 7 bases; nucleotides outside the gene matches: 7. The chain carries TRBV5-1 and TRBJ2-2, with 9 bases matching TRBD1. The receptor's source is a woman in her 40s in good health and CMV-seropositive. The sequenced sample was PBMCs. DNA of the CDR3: TGCGCCAGCAGCTTGGCCGGGGGGACAGGGATCGGGGAGCTGTTTTTT. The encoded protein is CASSLAGGTGIGELFF.